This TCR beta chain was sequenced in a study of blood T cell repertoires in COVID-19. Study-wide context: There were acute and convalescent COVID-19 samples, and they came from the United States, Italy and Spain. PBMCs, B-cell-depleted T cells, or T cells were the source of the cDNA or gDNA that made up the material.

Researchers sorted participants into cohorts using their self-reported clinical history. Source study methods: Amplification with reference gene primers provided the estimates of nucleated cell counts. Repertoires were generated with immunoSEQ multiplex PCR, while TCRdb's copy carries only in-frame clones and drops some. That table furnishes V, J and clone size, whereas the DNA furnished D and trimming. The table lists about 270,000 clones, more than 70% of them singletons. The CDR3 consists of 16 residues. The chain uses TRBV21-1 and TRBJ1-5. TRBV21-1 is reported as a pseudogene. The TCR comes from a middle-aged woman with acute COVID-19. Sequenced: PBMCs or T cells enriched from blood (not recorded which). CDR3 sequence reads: CASSKDRGIGHQPQHF. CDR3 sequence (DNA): TGTGCCAGCAGCAAAGATCGGGGAATAGGTCATCAGCCCCAGCATTTT.